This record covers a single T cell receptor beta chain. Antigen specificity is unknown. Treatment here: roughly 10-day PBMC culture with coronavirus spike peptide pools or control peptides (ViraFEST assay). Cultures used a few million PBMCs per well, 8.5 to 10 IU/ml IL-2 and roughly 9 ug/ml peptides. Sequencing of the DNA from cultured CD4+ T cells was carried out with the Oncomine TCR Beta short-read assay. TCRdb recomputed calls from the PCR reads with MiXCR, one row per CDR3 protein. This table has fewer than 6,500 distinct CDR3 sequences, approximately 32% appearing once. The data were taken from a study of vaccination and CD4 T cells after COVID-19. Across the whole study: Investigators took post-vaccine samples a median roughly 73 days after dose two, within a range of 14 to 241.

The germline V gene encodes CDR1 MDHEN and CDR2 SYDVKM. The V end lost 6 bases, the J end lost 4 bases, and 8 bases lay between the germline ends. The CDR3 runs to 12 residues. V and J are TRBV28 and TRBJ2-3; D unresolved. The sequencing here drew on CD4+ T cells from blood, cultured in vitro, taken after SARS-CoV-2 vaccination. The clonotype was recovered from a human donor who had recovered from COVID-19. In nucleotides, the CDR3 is TGTGCCAGCAGCACCAGCGCAGATACGCAGTATTTT. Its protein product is CASSTSADTQYF. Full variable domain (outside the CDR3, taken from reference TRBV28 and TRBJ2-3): DVKVTQSSRYLVKRTGEKVFLECVQDMDHENMFWYRQDPGLGLRLIYFSYDVKMKEKGDIPEGYSVSREKKERFSLILESASTNQTSMYLCASSTSADTQYFGPGTRLTVL.